The present entry profiles one TCR beta chain with its context. Other nucleotide sequences in the sample specify the same CDR3. In Seattle, patients joined the study during active infection and were tracked longitudinally. This record belongs to a study of blood T cell repertoires in COVID-19. Across the study: From T cells, B-cell-depleted T cells, or PBMCs came the material, which was cDNA or gDNA.

The CDR3 length is 16 residues. The germline CDR1 and CDR2 sequences are SEHNR and FQNEAQ (reference sequence). Trimming took 1 base from V and 1 from J; bases not matched to a gene: 1. As handled by the study authors: Quantification of nucleated cells was approximated via reference gene primer amplification. This table comes from immunoSEQ multiplex PCR, and its TCRdb copy is limited to in-frame clones, with some not included. The V and J calls and clone size come from that table; D and trimming were worked out from the DNA. The repertoire holds roughly 500,000 clones, with roughly 89% as singletons.

The clonotype was recovered from a man between 18 and 35 years old with COVID-19, enrolled during active disease. The chain is built from TRBV7-9 and TRBJ2-1, with 10 bases matching TRBD2. The sequencing input was peripheral blood. CDR3 residues: CASSLVAGGSYNEQFF. The DNA for the CDR3 is TGTGCCAGCAGCTTAGTAGCGGGAGGTTCCTACAATGAGCAGTTCTTC. The complete variable domain, with remaining parts taken from reference TRBV7-9 and TRBJ2-1, reads DTGVSQNPRHKITKRGQNVTFRCDPISEHNRLYWYRQTLGQGPEFLTYFQNEAQLEKSRLLSDRFSAERPKGSFSTLEIQRTEQGDSAMYLCASSLVAGGSYNEQFFGPGTRLTVL.